This TCR beta chain appears in the sequencing data of a study of cytomegalovirus exposure and HLA in healthy donors. Study outcomes and limitations: A later examination showed that TCR association rates differed by HLA locus, with DRB1 most and HLA-C fewest.

About this clone itself: Its antigen is currently unknown.

PCR involved 60 Vbeta and 13 Jbeta primers. Generated by immunoSEQ multiplex PCR, the TCRdb table keeps only in-frame clones and is missing some. The sample holds 180,000 or so clones, over 75% seen once. This TCR was recovered from a woman in her 30s in good health and CMV-seronegative. The sample comprised PBMCs.

In DNA, the CDR3 is TGCGCCAGCAGTGAGGGGGGGGGTCGGTATTTT. Translation gives CASSEGGGRYF. The chain is built from TRBV10-2 and TRBJ2-3; TRBD2 matches 7 bases. Germline V gives CDR1 WSHSY, CDR2 SAAADI. The CDR3 has 11 residues. V lost 2 bases to trimming and J lost 14 bases; unmatched junction nucleotides: 4.